Sequencing of this T cell receptor (beta chain) was carried out in a study of cytomegalovirus exposure and HLA in healthy donors. Findings of the study overall: In a later analysis, CMV-associated beta chains were mostly HLA-associated, it appeared. The authors assumed roughly uniform sequencing depth across donors for presence/absence analyses.

As for this clone: Its antigen is unidentified.

The PCR had 60 Vbeta and 13 Jbeta primers. Using immunoSEQ multiplex PCR, the repertoire was profiled, and TCRdb retains in-frame clones only, with some absent. Of 75,000 to 100,000 clones listed, 60% to 80% were seen once; the top ten hold over 3%. With V trimmed by 2 bases and J by 5 bases, 6 bases remained unmatched. The V gene's germline CDR1 is SGHDT and CDR2 YYEEEE. The CDR3 runs 15 residues. This receptor was obtained from a man between 35 and 55 years old in good health and CMV-seronegative. What was sequenced was PBMCs. The chain employs TRBV5-6 and TRBJ2-1, with TRBD2 matching 8 bases. The CDR3 loop is CASSFGSGKDNEQFF. The DNA for the CDR3 is TGTGCCAGCAGCTTCGGTAGCGGGAAGGACAATGAGCAGTTCTTC.